This T cell receptor beta chain was recovered during a study of blood T cell repertoires in COVID-19. Overall study context: COVID-19 samples collected from the United States, Italy and Spain covered acute and convalescent phases.

Source study methods: Reference gene primer amplification gave nucleated cell count estimates. The repertoire was sequenced with immunoSEQ multiplex PCR; TCRdb's copy has only in-frame clones and lacks some. The V and J calls and clone size were taken over from that table, and D and trimming were inferred from the DNA. The profile covers under 200,000 clones, with about four fifths appearing a single time and about 3.3% taken by the ten largest. The CDR3 sequence is 15 residues long. Germline V lookup: CDR1 SGDLS, CDR2 YYNGEE. Trimming removed 5 bases at V and 5 bases at J, with 19 bases between. Cohorts were based on clinical histories the participants reported.

The TCR originated in a woman under 40 who had been exposed to COVID-19. V and J are TRBV9 and TRBJ2-5; tentatively, D is TRBD2 (6 bases). Sequenced sample: PBMCs or T cells enriched from blood (not recorded which). CDR3 protein: CASSASGGGRETQYF. The CDR3 DNA follows: TGTGCCAGCAGTGCCTCCGGGGGAGGAAGGGAGACCCAGTACTTC.